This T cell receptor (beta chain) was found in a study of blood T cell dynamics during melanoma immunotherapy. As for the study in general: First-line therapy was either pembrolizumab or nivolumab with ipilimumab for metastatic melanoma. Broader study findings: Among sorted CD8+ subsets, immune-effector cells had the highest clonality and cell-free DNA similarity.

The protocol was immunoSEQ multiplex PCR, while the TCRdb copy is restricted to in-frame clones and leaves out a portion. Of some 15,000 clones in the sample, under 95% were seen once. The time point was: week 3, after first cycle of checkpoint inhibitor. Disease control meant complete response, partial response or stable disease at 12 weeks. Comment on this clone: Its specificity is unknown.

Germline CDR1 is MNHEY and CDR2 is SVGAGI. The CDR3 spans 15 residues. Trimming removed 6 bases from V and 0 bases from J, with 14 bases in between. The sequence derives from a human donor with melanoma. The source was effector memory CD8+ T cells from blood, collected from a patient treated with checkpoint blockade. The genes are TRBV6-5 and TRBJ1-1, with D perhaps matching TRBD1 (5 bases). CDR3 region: CASRLLRGVNTEAFF. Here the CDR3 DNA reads TGTGCCAGCAGGCTATTGCGGGGGGTGAACACTGAAGCTTTCTTT.